Shown below are 27 T cell receptor beta chains from a single sample sequenced in a study of T cell repertoires in cytomegalovirus infection. A single record per CDR3 protein comes from TCRdb applying MiXCR to the reads. The sample lists 800,000 to 950,000 distinct CDR3 sequences, 32% occurring once. These receptors lack a known antigen. This sample comprised cultured CD8+ T cells from PBMCs, obtained from culture after CMV antigen stimulation. The source of these receptors is a human donor in good health (CMV status not recorded). Some clones in this sample may be carry-over from other donors' samples.

The V call is TRBV12-3 or TRBV12-4, the J call TRBJ1-2, with 7 bases lining up with TRBD1. This CDR3 spans 16 amino acids. After removal of 5 bases from V and 1 base from J, the junction contained 10 bases not matched to a gene. This CDR3 is CASSPRGQSLNYGYTF. CDR3 DNA sequence: TGTGCCAGCAGTCCCCGGGGACAGTCCCTTAACTATGGCTACACCTTC.

This clonotype has a handful of counts. The chain recombines TRBV27 with TRBJ2-5; D might be TRBD2 (6 bases). The CDR3 is 14 amino acids. Germline CDR1 reads MNHEY; CDR2 reads SMNVEV (reference sequence). V lost 5 bases and J 4 bases, leaving 14 bases between the germline ends. The CDR3 region has the DNA TGTGCCAGCAGTCGGACGACTAGGCCAGAGACCCAGTACTTC. Its translation is CASSRTTRPETQYF.

This clonotype was seen more than once but under ten times. The chain combines TRBV12-5 with TRBJ1-1; maybe TRBD1 (6 bases). Germline V gene sequence: CDR1 LGHNT, CDR2 FRNRAP. CDR3 length: 15 amino acids. Between the trimmed V and J ends, which lost 3 bases and 4 bases, there was a span of 15 bases. CDR3 nucleotide sequence: TGTGCTAGTGGTTTCCTAGCGGAGGGGGGCACTGAAGCTTTCTTT. Amino acids: CASGFLAEGGTEAFF.

This clonotype was seen a handful of times. DNA of the CDR3: TGTGCCAGCAGCTTAGAGGAGGGGGCCTACAATGAGCAGTTCTTC. The encoded protein is CASSLEEGAYNEQFF. This sequence joins TRBV7-6 and TRBJ2-1; tentatively, D is TRBD1 or TRBD2 (6 bases each). The germline V gene has CDR1 SGHVS and CDR2 FNYEAQ. V was shortened by 1 base and J by 2 bases, with 9 bases between the two germline ends. This CDR3 region has 15 residues.

The rearrangement links TRBV2 to TRBJ2-7; D is undetermined. The germline V and J ends were trimmed by 3 bases and 2 bases, with 5 bases remaining between them. Looked up from germline, CDR1 is SNHLY and CDR2 is FYNNEI. The CDR3 is 12 residues long. The DNA of the CDR3 is TGTGCCAGCAGTGAGAACCCCTACGAGCAGTACTTC. This encodes CASSENPYEQYF.

This clonotype was picked up many times. This rearrangement joins TRBV7-2 to TRBJ2-5; D assignment may be TRBD1 or TRBD2 (6 bases each). Germline loops: CDR1 SGHTA, CDR2 FQGNSA. The CDR3 length is 15 residues. V lost 3 bases and J 1 base, leaving 12 bases between the germline ends. Here the CDR3 reads CASSFPRDTQETQYF. CDR3 sequence (DNA): TGTGCCAGCAGCTTCCCGCGGGACACCCAAGAGACCCAGTACTTC.

The rearrangement joins TRBV19 to TRBJ2-2; 9 bases match TRBD2. This CDR3 has 14 residues. V lost 5 bases and J lost 6; bases outside the gene matches: 4. Germline V gene sequence: CDR1 LNHDA, CDR2 SQIVND (reference sequence). The CDR3 sequence: CASSAGLAAGELFF. The CDR3 region has the DNA TGTGCCAGTAGTGCGGGACTAGCCGCCGGGGAGCTGTTTTTT.

This clonotype was observed once. The chain has TRBV20-1 and TRBJ1-1; TRBD1 matches 7 bases. The germline V gene encodes CDR1 DFQATT and CDR2 SNEGSKA (reference sequence). The V and J ends lost 0 bases and 6 bases, in that order; junction bases with no gene match: 7. This CDR3 comprises 14 residues. CDR3: CSAREQGPIAEAFF. In nucleotides, the CDR3 is TGCAGTGCTAGAGAACAGGGGCCCATTGCTGAAGCTTTCTTT.

This clonotype was detected many times. The chain employs TRBV20-1 and TRBJ2-3; 10 nucleotides agree with TRBD2. Germline lookup yields CDR1 DFQATT and CDR2 SNEGSKA (reference sequence). The CDR3 has 17 amino acids. Trimming at V came to 3 bases and at J to 1 base, leaving 10 bases not matched to a gene. The DNA for the CDR3 is TGCAGTGCTAGGGACCTCAGACTAGCGGGTCGCACAGATACGCAGTATTTT. This encodes CSARDLRLAGRTDTQYF.

The V call is TRBV6-2 or TRBV6-3, the J call TRBJ2-1, with 10 bases that match TRBD2. The CDR3 has 12 amino acids. Germline CDR1 MNHEY, CDR2 SVGEGT. Trimming at V came to 10 bases and at J to 9 bases, leaving 6 bases not matched to a gene. This CDR3 reads CATAGTSAEQFF. In DNA form, the CDR3 reads TGTGCCACGGCCGGGACTAGCGCTGAGCAGTTCTTC.

The chain joins TRBV5-6 to TRBJ1-5; D may be TRBD1 (5 bases). Germline CDR1 is SGHDT and CDR2 is YYEEEE. V was cut by 2 bases and J by 7 bases, with 7 bases left in between. The CDR3 has 12 amino acids. CDR3 protein: CASSFREQPQHF. CDR3 sequence (DNA): TGTGCCAGCAGCTTCAGGGAACAGCCCCAGCATTTT.

This CDR3 is CASGLALNREGTEAFF. The CDR3, as DNA: TGTGCTAGTGGTTTGGCCCTGAACAGGGAGGGCACTGAAGCTTTCTTT. The rearrangement links TRBV12-5 to TRBJ1-1; possible D gene TRBD1, 6 bases. The ends were cut back, 1 base at V and 4 bases at J, with 16 bases in the middle. There are 16 residues in the CDR3. Germline CDR1 reads LGHNT; CDR2 reads FRNRAP.

The rearrangement links TRBV7-6 to TRBJ1-3; D unclear. This CDR3 has 15 residues. Trimming left V 1 base short and J 0 bases short, with 7 bases between. Germline CDR1 is SGHVS and CDR2 is FNYEAQ. The CDR3 DNA follows: TGTGCCAGCAGCTTAGTCCCTGACTCTGGAAACACCATATATTTT. It translates to CASSLVPDSGNTIYF.

This clonotype has a count of ten or more. The DNA is omitted, as the CDR3 cannot be located on it reliably, and the CDR3 follows TCRdb's listing. The rearrangement joins TRBV4-3 to TRBJ2-3; the D call TRBD2 from the table was never checked on the DNA. The CDR3 is 16 residues long, counting both termini. Looked up from germline, CDR1 is LGHNA and CDR2 is YSLEER. This CDR3 reads CASSQTFGASTDTQYF.

This rearrangement joins TRBV6-2 or TRBV6-3 to TRBJ2-7, with 7 bases fitting TRBD1. The CDR3 loop spans 14 amino acids. V gave up 6 bases and J gave up 9 bases; unmatched junction bases: 14. Germline CDR1 is MNHEY and CDR2 is SVGEGT. The CDR3 is CASSWDSDYERQYV. The CDR3, as DNA: TGTGCCAGCAGCTGGGACAGCGATTACGAGCGGCAGTACGTC.

This chain links TRBV7-6 with TRBJ2-7; possibly TRBD1 for D (6 bases). V lost 5 bases to trimming and J lost 4 bases, with 18 bases between them. Germline loops: CDR1 SGHVS, CDR2 FNYEAQ. The CDR3 has 15 residues. The CDR3: CASSPNPGATYEQYF. The CDR3 DNA reads TGTGCCAGCAGCCCAAACCCAGGGGCTACATACGAGCAGTACTTC.

This clonotype was observed many times. V usage is TRBV7-9 and J usage is TRBJ1-2; D unclear. This CDR3 is built from 13 residues. V was trimmed by 1 base and J by 5 bases, leaving 8 bases between them. Germline V lookup: CDR1 SEHNR, CDR2 FQNEAQ (reference sequence). CDR3 bases: TGTGCCAGCAGCTTAGGGGCAGATTATGGCTACACCTTC. It is translated as CASSLGADYGYTF.

The CDR3 is CSAPEGRSEDEQFF. The CDR3 DNA is TGCAGTGCCCCAGAAGGCAGGTCGGAGGATGAGCAGTTCTTC. The chain recombines TRBV20-1 with TRBJ2-1; a possible D gene is TRBD2 (5 bases). The length of the CDR3 is 14 residues. In germline, CDR1 is DFQATT, CDR2 SNEGSKA (reference sequence). V was trimmed by 6 bases and J by 8 bases, leaving 20 bases between them.

This clonotype has more than one count but fewer than ten. The rearrangement joins TRBV19 to TRBJ1-2; TRBD1 agrees at 7 bases. V gave up 3 bases and J gave up 3 bases; unmatched junction bases: 4. The CDR3 spans 14 residues. Germline-derived CDR1 and CDR2 are LNHDA and SQIVND (reference sequence). The CDR3 DNA is TGTGCCAGTAGTATGAAGGGGGCTTACTATGGCTACACCTTC. Its protein product is CASSMKGAYYGYTF.

In the case of this clonotype: Since no conserved phenylalanine or tryptophan closes the CDR3, a read error is the likely cause. The chain couples TRBV5-5 to TRBJ2-1; D gene unclear. Germline CDR1 reads SGHKS; CDR2 reads YYEKEE (reference sequence). This CDR3 comprises 15 residues. CDR3 sequence reads: CASSWKTFSYNEQFS. The DNA of the CDR3 is TGTGCCAGTAGCTGGAAAACTTTTTCCTACAATGAGCAGTTCTCC.

The chain uses TRBV6-2 or TRBV6-3 and TRBJ2-1, with 9 bases aligning to TRBD2. V dropped 11 bases and J dropped 7; count of bases not matched to a gene: 6. Germline V gene sequence: CDR1 MNHEY, CDR2 SVGEGT. The CDR3 sequence is 12 residues long. This CDR3 reads CAHSGGSNEQFF. The DNA for the CDR3 is TGTGCCCATAGCGGGGGTTCGAATGAGCAGTTCTTC.

This clonotype has only a few counts. Its ends do not fully match the called genes, so a read error is possible. The chain couples TRBV12-3 or TRBV12-4 to TRBJ2-5; D is unclear. The CDR3 runs to 15 residues. The CDR3 DNA reads TGTGCCAGCAGTTTGGGAAGGTACCACCAAGAGACCCAGAACTTC. Translating gives CASSLGRYHQETQNF.

The sample holds a few counts of this clonotype. J is TRBJ1-2 and V is TRBV12-3 or TRBV12-4; 8 nucleotides agree with TRBD1. V lost 3 bases, J lost 1 base, and 4 bases stayed unmatched. The length of the CDR3 is 15 residues. CDR3 loop: CASSFGTGLNYGYTF. In DNA, the CDR3 is TGTGCCAGCAGTTTTGGGACAGGACTTAACTATGGCTACACCTTC.

This clonotype was seen more than once but under ten times. This chain connects TRBV7-9 to TRBJ2-1; unclear D gene. V shed 8 bases and J shed 8 bases, with 13 bases lying between them. The CDR3 totals 12 residues. Per germline, CDR1 SEHNR and CDR2 FQNEAQ (reference sequence). This chain's CDR3 is CASGLRPYEQFF. CDR3 nucleotides: TGTGCCAGCGGTCTTAGGCCCTATGAGCAGTTCTTC.

Concerning this clonotype itself: With a much larger clone just one base away, this may be a read error. V is TRBV7-2 and J is TRBJ1-2, with 9 nucleotides matching TRBD1. There are 13 residues in the CDR3. Germline V gives CDR1 SGHTA, CDR2 FQGNSA. In DNA, the CDR3 is TGTGTCAGCAACACAGGGGGCGCGGGTGGCTACACCTTC. Encoded protein: CVSNTGGAGGYTF.

The chain joins TRBV6-5 to TRBJ1-5; 7 nucleotides line up with TRBD1. Germline lookup yields CDR1 MNHEY and CDR2 SVGAGI. V was clipped by 0 bases and J by 10 bases; unmatched bases: 6. There are 14 residues in the CDR3. The CDR3 DNA reads as TGTGCCAGCAGTTACTCGAGGGGGCAAGGACCCCAGCATTTT. Translating gives CASSYSRGQGPQHF.

This chain connects TRBV7-9 to TRBJ1-6; no definite D call. The CDR3 extends over 12 amino acids. Germline assignment: CDR1 SEHNR and CDR2 FQNEAQ (reference sequence). The V and J ends lost 11 bases and 14 bases respectively, with 19 bases between them. The CDR3: CAELEMEPTLHF. The CDR3 region has the DNA TGTGCCGAGTTGGAGATGGAACCCACCCTCCACTTT.